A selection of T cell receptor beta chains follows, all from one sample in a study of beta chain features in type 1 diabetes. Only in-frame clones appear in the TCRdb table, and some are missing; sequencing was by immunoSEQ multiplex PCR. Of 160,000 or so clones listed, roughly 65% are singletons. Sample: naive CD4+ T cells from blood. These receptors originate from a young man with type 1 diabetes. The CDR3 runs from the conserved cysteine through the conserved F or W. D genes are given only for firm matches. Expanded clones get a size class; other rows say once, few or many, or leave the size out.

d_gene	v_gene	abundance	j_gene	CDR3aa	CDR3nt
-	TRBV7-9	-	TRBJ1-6	CASNVAARDSPLHF	TGTGCCAGCAATGTGGCAGCGAGAGATTCACCCCTCCACTTT
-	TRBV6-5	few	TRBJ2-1	CASRGESYNEQFF	TGTGCCAGCAGGGGAGAGAGCTACAATGAGCAGTTCTTC
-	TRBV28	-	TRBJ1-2	CASSAGDYGYTF	TGTGCCAGCAGCGCAGGCGACTATGGCTACACCTTC
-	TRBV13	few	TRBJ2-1	CASSLDRVYNEQFF	TGTGCCAGCAGCTTAGACAGGGTCTACAATGAGCAGTTCTTC
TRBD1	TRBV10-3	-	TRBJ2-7	CAGRQGSSYEQYF	TGTGCCGGACGACAGGGGAGCTCCTACGAGCAGTACTTC
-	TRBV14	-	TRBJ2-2	CASSQSLTGELFF	TGTGCCAGCAGCCAGAGCCTAACCGGGGAGCTGTTTTTT
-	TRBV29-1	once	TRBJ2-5	CSVGADQETQYF	TGCAGCGTTGGGGCGGACCAAGAGACCCAGTACTTC
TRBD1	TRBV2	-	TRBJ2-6	CASSDLDRGQIAANVLTF	TGTGCCAGCAGTGATTTGGACAGGGGGCAGATTGCGGCCAACGTCCTGACTTTC
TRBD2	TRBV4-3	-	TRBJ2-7	CASSQDLQRGTYEQYF	TGCGCCAGCAGCCAAGATCTCCAGCGGGGAACCTACGAGCAGTACTTC
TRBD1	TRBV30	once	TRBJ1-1	CAWSLDRVTEAFF	TGTGCCTGGAGCCTTGACAGGGTCACTGAAGCTTTCTTT
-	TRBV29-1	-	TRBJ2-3	CSVVRGTSTDTQYF	TGCAGCGTTGTCAGGGGTACTAGCACAGATACGCAGTATTTT
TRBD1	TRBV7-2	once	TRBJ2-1	CASSLAGTGERHEQFF	TGTGCCAGCAGCTTAGCTGGGACAGGGGAGAGGCATGAGCAGTTCTTC
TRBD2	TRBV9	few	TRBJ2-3	CASGLSGGAADTQYF	TGTGCCAGCGGTCTTAGCGGGGGGGCGGCAGATACGCAGTATTTT
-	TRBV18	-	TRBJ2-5	CASSPSNQETQYF	TGTGCCAGCTCACCCTCGAACCAAGAGACCCAGTACTTC
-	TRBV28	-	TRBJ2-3	CASSHLFSTDTQYF	TGTGCCAGCAGTCATTTATTTAGCACAGATACGCAGTATTTT
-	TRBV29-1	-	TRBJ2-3	CSVGLYTDTQYF	TGCAGCGTTGGGCTCTACACAGATACGCAGTATTTT
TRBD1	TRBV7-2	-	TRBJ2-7	CASSFTGTGGHEQYF	TGTGCCAGCAGCTTCACCGGGACAGGGGGGCACGAGCAGTACTTC
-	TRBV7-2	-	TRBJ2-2	CASSFRLTGELFF	TGTGCCAGCAGCTTTAGACTGACCGGGGAGCTGTTTTTT
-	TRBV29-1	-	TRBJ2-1	CSVAPPKPSEQFF	TGCAGCGTAGCCCCTCCGAAGCCAAGCGAGCAGTTCTTC
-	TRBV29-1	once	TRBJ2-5	CSVGIFQETQYF	TGCAGCGTTGGAATCTTCCAAGAGACCCAGTACTTC
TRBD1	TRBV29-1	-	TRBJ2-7	CSVGDRGGYEQYF	TGCAGCGTCGGGGACAGGGGAGGGTACGAGCAGTACTTC
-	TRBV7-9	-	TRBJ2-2	CASKIEANTGELFF	TGTGCCAGCAAAATTGAAGCGAACACCGGGGAGCTGTTTTTT
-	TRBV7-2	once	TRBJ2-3	CASSSYTDTQYF	TGTGCCAGCAGCTCATACACAGATACGCAGTATTTT
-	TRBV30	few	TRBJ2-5	CAWSVSHAQETQYF	TGTGCCTGGAGTGTGTCGCACGCGCAAGAGACCCAGTACTTC
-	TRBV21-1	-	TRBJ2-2	CASSIPGNTGELFF	TGTGCCAGCAGCATTCCTGGGAACACCGGGGAGCTGTTTTTT
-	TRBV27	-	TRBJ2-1	CASSTGIREQFF	TGTGCCAGCAGTACAGGGATTCGGGAGCAGTTCTTC
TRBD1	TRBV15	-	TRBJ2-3	CATSGSLGQAADTQYF	TGTGCCACCAGCGGAAGCCTTGGACAGGCGGCAGATACGCAGTATTTT
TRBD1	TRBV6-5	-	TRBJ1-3	CASSLEQGPGNTIYF	TGTGCCAGCAGCCTCGAACAGGGGCCGGGAAACACCATATATTTT
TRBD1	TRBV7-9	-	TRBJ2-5	CASSYGTAETQYF	TGTGCCAGCAGCTATGGGACAGCGGAGACCCAGTACTTC
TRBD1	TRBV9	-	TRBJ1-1	CASSGTGVNTEAFF	TGTGCCAGCAGCGGGACAGGGGTGAACACTGAAGCTTTCTTT
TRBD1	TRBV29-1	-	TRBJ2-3	CSVPDRASTDTQYF	TGCAGCGTTCCGGACAGGGCTAGCACAGATACGCAGTATTTT
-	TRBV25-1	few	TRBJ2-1	CASSTGYSYNEQFF	TGTGCCAGCAGCACAGGGTACTCCTACAATGAGCAGTTCTTC
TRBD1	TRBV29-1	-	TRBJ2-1	CSVGFSKGTGEFF	TGCAGCGTTGGTTTTTCGAAGGGGACAGGGGAGTTCTTC
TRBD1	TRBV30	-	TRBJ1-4	CAWRQGGEKLFF	TGTGCCTGGCGACAGGGAGGTGAAAAACTGTTTTTT
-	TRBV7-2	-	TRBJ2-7	CASSLVPGSTYEQYF	TGTGCCAGCAGCTTAGTGCCAGGGTCTACCTACGAGCAGTACTTC
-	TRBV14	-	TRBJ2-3	CASRKRSTDTQYF	TGTGCCAGCAGGAAAAGAAGCACAGATACGCAGTATTTT
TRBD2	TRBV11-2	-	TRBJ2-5	CASSVLAGVIQETQYF	TGTGCCAGCAGCGTATTAGCGGGGGTGATCCAAGAGACCCAGTACTTC
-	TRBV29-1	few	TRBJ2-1	CSVYSYNEQFF	TGCAGCGTTTACTCATACAATGAGCAGTTCTTC
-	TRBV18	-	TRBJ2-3	CASSPPSTDTQYF	TGTGCCAGCTCACCACCGAGCACAGATACGCAGTATTTT
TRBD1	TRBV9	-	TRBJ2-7	CASSEKQGHSYEQYF	TGTGCCAGCAGCGAGAAACAGGGGCACTCCTACGAGCAGTACTTC
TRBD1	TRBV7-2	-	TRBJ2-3	CASSSRTGQDTQYF	TGTGCCAGCAGCTCGCGGACAGGGCAAGATACGCAGTATTTT
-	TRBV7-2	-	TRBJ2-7	CASSLVYLGNYEQYF	TGTGCCAGCAGCTTAGTCTATCTGGGCAACTACGAGCAGTACTTC
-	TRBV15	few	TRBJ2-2	CATSPGEGLWTGELFF	TGTGCCACCAGCCCAGGGGAGGGCCTTTGGACCGGGGAGCTGTTTTTT